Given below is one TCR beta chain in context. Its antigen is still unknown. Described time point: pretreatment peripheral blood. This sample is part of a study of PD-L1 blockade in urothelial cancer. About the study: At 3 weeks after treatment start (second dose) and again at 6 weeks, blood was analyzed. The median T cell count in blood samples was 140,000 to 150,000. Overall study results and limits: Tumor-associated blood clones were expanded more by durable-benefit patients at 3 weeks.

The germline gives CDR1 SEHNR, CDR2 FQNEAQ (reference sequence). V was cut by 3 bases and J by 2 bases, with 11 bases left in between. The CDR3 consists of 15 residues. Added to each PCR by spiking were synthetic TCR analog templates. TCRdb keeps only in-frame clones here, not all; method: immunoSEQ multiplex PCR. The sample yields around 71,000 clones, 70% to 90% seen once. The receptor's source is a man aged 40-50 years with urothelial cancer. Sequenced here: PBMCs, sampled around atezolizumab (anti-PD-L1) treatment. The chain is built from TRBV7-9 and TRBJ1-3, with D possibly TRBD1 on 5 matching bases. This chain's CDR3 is CASSLLQGTGNTIYF. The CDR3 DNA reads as TGTGCCAGCAGCTTGCTCCAGGGTACTGGAAACACCATATATTTT.